Listed below are T cell receptor beta chains from one sample, sequenced in a study of blood T cell repertoires in COVID-19. Sequenced by immunoSEQ multiplex PCR; TCRdb stores in-frame clones only, minus some. Of tens of thousands of clones in the sample, 76% were seen once. Sequenced: peripheral blood. The receptor source for this set is a woman older than 75 with acute or convalescent COVID-19. The CDR3 runs from the conserved cysteine through the conserved F or W. The D gene is left open where the match is weak. Size is stated for part of the rows, as once, few or many counts, or as a class when the clone is expanded.

- | - | TRBJ1-4 | TRBV7-9 | 13 | CASRNGANEKLFF | TGTGCCAGCAGAAACGGAGCTAATGAAAAACTGTTTTTT
TRBD1 | - | TRBJ2-5 | TRBV7-9 | 15 | CASSLPTGVGETQYF | TGTGCCAGCAGCTTACCCACAGGGGTGGGGGAGACCCAGTACTTC
- | - | TRBJ2-5 | TRBV5-1 | 14 | CASSKQDLQETQYF | TGCGCCAGCAGCAAACAGGACCTCCAAGAGACCCAGTACTTC
TRBD1 | - | TRBJ1-4 | TRBV10-3 | 14 | CAIRSDRGGEKLFF | TGTGCCATCAGGTCGGACAGGGGAGGAGAAAAACTGTTTTTT
- | - | TRBJ1-6 | TRBV28 | 14 | CASSPQGSKSPLHF | TGTGCCAGCAGCCCACAGGGATCGAAATCACCCCTCCACTTT
TRBD2 | - | TRBJ2-5 | TRBV28 | 15 | CARLCQTSGMGAQYF | TGTGCCAGGCTGTGTCAGACTAGCGGTATGGGGGCCCAGTACTTC
TRBD2 | - | TRBJ2-1 | TRBV27 | 15 | CASQGGTSGYNEQFF | TGTGCCAGCCAGGGCGGGACTAGCGGTTACAATGAGCAGTTCTTC
- | - | TRBJ2-7 | TRBV28 | 15 | CARRGGRERLYEQYF | TGTGCCCGCAGGGGGGGGCGGGAGAGGCTCTACGAGCAGTACTTC
TRBD1 | - | TRBJ2-7 | TRBV18 | 15 | CASSPSGTASYEQYF | TGTGCCAGCTCACCGTCCGGGACAGCATCCTACGAGCAGTACTTC
- | - | TRBJ1-5 | TRBV18 | 13 | CASSPGGSEPQHF | TGTGCCAGCTCACCGGGAGGGAGCGAGCCCCAGCATTTT
- | - | TRBJ1-6 | TRBV7-8 | 15 | CASSLGGQGNSPLHF | TGTGCCAGCAGCTTAGGGGGGCAGGGTAATTCACCCCTCCACTTT
TRBD2 | - | TRBJ2-7 | TRBV27 | 15 | CASRVAGGPPYEQYF | TGTGCCAGCAGGGTAGCGGGAGGGCCACCCTACGAGCAGTACTTC
TRBD1 | - | TRBJ1-4 | TRBV4-1 | 16 | CASSSSDRGANEKLFF | TGCGCCAGCAGCTCGTCGGACAGGGGAGCTAATGAAAAACTGTTTTTT
- | once | TRBJ2-7 | TRBV11-3 | 14 | CASSFSGEVGEQYF | TGTGCCAGCAGCTTTTCTGGCGAGGTCGGCGAGCAGTACTTC
- | few | TRBJ2-7 | TRBV29-1 | 13 | CSVAAGWVYEQYF | TGCAGCGTTGCCGCAGGGTGGGTGTACGAGCAGTACTTC
- | once | TRBJ2-1 | TRBV6-5 | 15 | CASMNRGIRPWEQFF | TGTGCCAGCATGAACCGGGGGATTAGGCCTTGGGAGCAGTTCTTC
TRBD2 | - | TRBJ2-3 | TRBV15 | 15 | CATSQLAEGVDTQYF | TGTGCCACCAGCCAACTAGCGGAGGGGGTAGATACGCAGTATTTT
- | - | TRBJ1-2 | TRBV7-3 | 15 | CASSLSPGIKHGYTF | TGTGCCAGCAGCTTAAGCCCGGGAATCAAACATGGCTACACCTTC
TRBD1 | - | TRBJ1-1 | TRBV7-2 | 16 | CASRSGQGVPNTEAFF | TGTGCCAGCAGATCCGGACAGGGGGTTCCAAACACTGAAGCTTTCTTT
TRBD1 | - | TRBJ1-2 | TRBV7-2 | 14 | CASSLGQGARGYTF | TGTGCCAGCAGCTTAGGACAGGGGGCGCGAGGCTACACCTTC
- | - | TRBJ2-7 | TRBV5-4 | 15 | CASSLSPGEAGEQYF | TGTGCCAGCAGCCTGTCCCCTGGCGAAGCGGGCGAGCAGTACTTC
TRBD1 | - | TRBJ1-2 | TRBV10-3 | 15 | CAISDRDRGQSGYTF | TGTGCCATCAGTGATCGGGACAGGGGGCAAAGTGGCTACACCTTC
- | - | TRBJ2-2 | TRBV5-6 | 17 | CASSFGVGGTYTGELFF | TGTGCCAGCAGCTTCGGCGTGGGTGGGACTTACACCGGGGAGCTGTTTTTT
TRBD1 | - | TRBJ2-1 | TRBV28 | 15 | CASSQGQGPVNEQFF | TGTGCCAGCAGTCAGGGACAGGGGCCGGTGAATGAGCAGTTCTTC
- | - | TRBJ1-3 | TRBV3-1/TRBV3-2 | 14 | CASSHTGDGNTIYF | TGTGCCAGCAGCCACACGGGGGATGGAAACACCATATATTTT
- | - | TRBJ2-5 | TRBV20-1 | 11 | CSARPRETQYF | TGCAGTGCTAGACCCCGGGAGACCCAGTACTTC
- | - | TRBJ2-7 | TRBV5-1 | 14 | CASSLAVSSYEQYF | TGCGCCAGCAGCTTGGCTGTTAGCTCCTACGAGCAGTACTTC
TRBD2 | few | TRBJ2-1 | TRBV18 | 16 | CASSPRPTSGSNEQFF | TGTGCCAGCTCACCACGTCCGACTAGCGGGAGCAATGAGCAGTTCTTC
- | once | TRBJ2-1 | TRBV10-2 | 13 | CASSSGMNNEQFF | TGCGCCAGCAGCTCGGGGATGAACAATGAGCAGTTCTTC
TRBD1 | - | TRBJ1-1 | TRBV5-1 | 14 | CASWTGGFDTEAFF | TGCGCCAGCTGGACAGGGGGCTTTGACACTGAAGCTTTCTTT
- | - | TRBJ2-6 | TRBV19 | 14 | CASKSVAGANVLTF | TGTGCCAGTAAGAGCGTGGCCGGGGCCAACGTCCTGACTTTC
- | - | TRBJ2-1 | TRBV5-1 | 17 | CASSFGGVGLSYNEQFF | TGCGCCAGCAGCTTCGGGGGAGTGGGTCTCTCCTACAATGAGCAGTTCTTC
TRBD1 | - | TRBJ2-5 | TRBV24-1 | 19 | CATSESPGQGTRGQGTQYF | TGTGCCACCAGTGAGTCCCCGGGACAGGGGACTCGGGGACAAGGGACCCAGTACTTC
TRBD2 | - | TRBJ2-1 | TRBV5-1 | 15 | CASRGLAGGNNEQFF | TGCGCCAGCAGGGGACTAGCGGGAGGCAACAATGAGCAGTTCTTC
- | - | TRBJ1-2 | TRBV28 | 13 | CASSLRGAGGYTF | TGTGCCAGCAGTTTGCGGGGGGCAGGGGGCTACACCTTC
TRBD2 | - | TRBJ2-1 | TRBV30 | 14 | CAWSLGLAANEQFF | TGTGCCTGGAGTCTAGGACTAGCGGCCAATGAGCAGTTCTTC
- | - | TRBJ2-5 | TRBV7-3 | 16 | CASSLTGSGGAETQYF | TGTGCCAGCAGCTTAACTGGGAGTGGGGGGGCGGAGACCCAGTACTTC
TRBD2 | - | TRBJ2-1 | TRBV18 | 17 | CASSALAGGLGGNEQFF | TGTGCCAGCTCCGCACTAGCGGGAGGATTAGGTGGTAATGAGCAGTTCTTC
- | - | TRBJ2-6 | TRBV7-9 | 15 | CAVTQADSGANVLTF | TGTGCCGTAACACAGGCTGACTCTGGGGCCAACGTCCTGACTTTC
TRBD1 | - | TRBJ1-1 | TRBV15 | 14 | CATSKGQGPYEAFF | TGTGCCACCAGCAAGGGACAGGGCCCTTATGAAGCTTTCTTT
- | - | TRBJ1-2 | TRBV4-1 | 13 | CASSQTVNYGYTF | TGCGCCAGCAGCCAGACAGTTAACTATGGCTACACCTTC
TRBD1 | - | TRBJ2-7 | TRBV28 | 15 | CASRIPGQGKDEQYF | TGTGCCAGCAGAATCCCGGGACAGGGTAAGGACGAGCAGTACTTC
- | - | TRBJ1-2 | TRBV29-1 | 12 | CSVVRDNYGYTF | TGCAGCGTTGTGCGGGATAACTATGGCTACACCTTC
TRBD1 | - | TRBJ1-2 | TRBV18 | 15 | CASSPGTEANYGYTF | TGTGCCAGCTCACCAGGGACAGAGGCTAACTATGGCTACACCTTC
TRBD2 | - | TRBJ2-7 | TRBV6-5 | 14 | CASSLLAGGREQYF | TGTGCCAGCAGTTTACTAGCGGGAGGACGCGAGCAGTACTTC
- | - | TRBJ2-5 | TRBV5-1 | 16 | CASSLPTGTQKETQYF | TGCGCCAGCAGCTTGCCTACCGGGACACAAAAAGAGACCCAGTACTTC
- | - | TRBJ1-6 | TRBV11-2 | 14 | CASSLEAGSSPLHF | TGTGCCAGCAGCTTAGAAGCAGGGTCTTCACCCCTCCACTTT
TRBD1 | - | TRBJ1-2 | TRBV30 | 14 | CAWRGGQGSYGYTF | TGTGCCTGGAGGGGGGGACAGGGGAGCTATGGCTACACCTTC
- | once | TRBJ1-5 | TRBV19 | 15 | CASSRALGSNQPQHF | TGTGCCAGTAGTAGGGCACTTGGGAGCAATCAGCCCCAGCATTTT
- | - | TRBJ2-3 | TRBV28 | 13 | CASRRGSTDTQYF | TGTGCCAGCCGGAGGGGAAGCACAGATACGCAGTATTTT
- | once | TRBJ2-4 | TRBV6-2/TRBV6-3 | 16 | CASSSGTFNTKNIQYF | TGTGCCAGCAGTTCAGGGACATTTAATACCAAAAACATTCAGTACTTC
TRBD2 | - | TRBJ2-7 | TRBV27 | 13 | CASRAGGPHEQYF | TGTGCCAGCAGGGCGGGAGGGCCCCACGAGCAGTACTTC
- | - | TRBJ2-1 | TRBV5-1 | 14 | CASSSRDSSNEQFF | TGCGCCAGCAGCTCCCGGGACTCAAGCAATGAGCAGTTCTTC
- | medium-sized | TRBJ2-3 | TRBV28 | 13 | CASRPGEGDTQYF | TGTGCCAGCAGGCCAGGGGAGGGAGATACGCAGTATTTT
TRBD2 | once | TRBJ2-5 | TRBV6-1 | 16 | CASSEAASGYQETQYF | TGTGCCAGCAGTGAAGCGGCTAGCGGGTACCAAGAGACCCAGTACTTC